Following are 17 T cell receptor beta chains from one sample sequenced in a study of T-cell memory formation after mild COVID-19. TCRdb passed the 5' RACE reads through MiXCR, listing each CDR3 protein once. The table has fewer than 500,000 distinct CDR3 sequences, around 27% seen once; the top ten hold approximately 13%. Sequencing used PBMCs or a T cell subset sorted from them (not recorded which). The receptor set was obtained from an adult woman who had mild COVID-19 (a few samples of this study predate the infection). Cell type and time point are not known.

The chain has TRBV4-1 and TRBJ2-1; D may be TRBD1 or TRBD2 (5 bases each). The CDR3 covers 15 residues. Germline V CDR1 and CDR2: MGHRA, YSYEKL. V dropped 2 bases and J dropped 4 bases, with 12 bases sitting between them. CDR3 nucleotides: TGCGCCAGCAGCCAACACGGGACGGCGTACAATGAGCAGTTCTTC. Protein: CASSQHGTAYNEQFF.

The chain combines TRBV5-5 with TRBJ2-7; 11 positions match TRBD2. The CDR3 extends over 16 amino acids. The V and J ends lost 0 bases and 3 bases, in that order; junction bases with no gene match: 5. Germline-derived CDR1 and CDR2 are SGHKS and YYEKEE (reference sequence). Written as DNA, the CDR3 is TGTGCCAGCAGCTTGGACATAGCGGGAGGGTACTACGAGCAGTACTTC. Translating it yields CASSLDIAGGYYEQYF.

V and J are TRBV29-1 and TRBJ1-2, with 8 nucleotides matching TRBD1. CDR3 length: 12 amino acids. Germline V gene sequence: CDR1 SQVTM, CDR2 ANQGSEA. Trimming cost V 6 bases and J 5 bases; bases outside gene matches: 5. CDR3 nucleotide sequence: TGCAGCGTGCATCAGGGGGCTTATGGCTACACCTTC. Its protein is CSVHQGAYGYTF.

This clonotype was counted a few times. In DNA form, the CDR3 reads TGTGCCAGCAGTCCAACTAGCGAGAGCCTGGAGACCCAGTACTTC. As protein: CASSPTSESLETQYF. The chain combines TRBV12-3 or TRBV12-4 with TRBJ2-5; TRBD2 matches 7 bases. V lost 5 bases to trimming and J lost 5 bases; unmatched junction nucleotides: 11. CDR3 length: 15 residues.

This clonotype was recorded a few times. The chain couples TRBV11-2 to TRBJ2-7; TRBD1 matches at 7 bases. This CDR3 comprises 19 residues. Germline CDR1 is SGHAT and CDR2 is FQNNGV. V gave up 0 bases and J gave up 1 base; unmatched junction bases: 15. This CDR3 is CASSLDTNRGGLGSYEQYF. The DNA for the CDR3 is TGTGCCAGCAGCTTAGATACGAACCGAGGGGGCTTGGGATCCTACGAGCAGTACTTC.

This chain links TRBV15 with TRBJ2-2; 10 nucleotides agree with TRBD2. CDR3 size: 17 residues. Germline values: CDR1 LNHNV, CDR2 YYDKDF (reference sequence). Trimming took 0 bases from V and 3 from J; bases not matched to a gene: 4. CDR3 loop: CATSRERGTSDTGELFF. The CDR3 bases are TGTGCCACCAGCAGAGAAAGGGGGACTAGCGACACCGGGGAGCTGTTTTTT. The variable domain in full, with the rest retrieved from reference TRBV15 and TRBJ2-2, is DAMVIQNPRYQVTQFGKPVTLSCSQTLNHNVMYWYQQKSSQAPKLLFHYYDKDFNNEADTPDNFQSRRPNTSFCFLDIRSPGLGDTAMYLCATSRERGTSDTGELFFGEGSRLTVL.

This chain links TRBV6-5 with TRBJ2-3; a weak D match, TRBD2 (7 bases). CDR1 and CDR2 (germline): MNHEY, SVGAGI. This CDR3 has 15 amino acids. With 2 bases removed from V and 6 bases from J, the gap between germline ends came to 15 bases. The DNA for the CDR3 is TGTGCCAGCAGTTACGTACGGGGGGCCACGGATACGCAGTATTTT. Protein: CASSYVRGATDTQYF.

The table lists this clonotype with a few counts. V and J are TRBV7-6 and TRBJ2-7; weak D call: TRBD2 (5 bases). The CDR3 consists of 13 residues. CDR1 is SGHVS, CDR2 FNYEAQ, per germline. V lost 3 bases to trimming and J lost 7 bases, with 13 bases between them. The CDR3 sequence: CASSFLMTGEQYF. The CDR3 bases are TGTGCCAGCAGCTTCCTTATGACGGGGGAGCAGTACTTC.

This CDR3 is CASSLEFRGQYF. The CDR3 DNA follows: TGTGCCAGCAGTTTGGAGTTCAGGGGGCAGTACTTC. The V gene is TRBV12-3 or TRBV12-4, the J gene TRBJ2-7, with D perhaps TRBD1 (6 bases). V was cut by 3 bases and J by 9 bases, with 12 bases left in between. The CDR3 spans 12 residues.

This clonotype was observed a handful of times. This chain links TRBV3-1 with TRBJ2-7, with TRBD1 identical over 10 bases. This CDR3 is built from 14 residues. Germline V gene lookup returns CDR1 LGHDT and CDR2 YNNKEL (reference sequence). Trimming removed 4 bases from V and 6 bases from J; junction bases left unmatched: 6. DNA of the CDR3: TGTGCCAGCAGCCCCGGACAGGGGGGGAGCGAGCAGTACTTC. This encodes CASSPGQGGSEQYF.

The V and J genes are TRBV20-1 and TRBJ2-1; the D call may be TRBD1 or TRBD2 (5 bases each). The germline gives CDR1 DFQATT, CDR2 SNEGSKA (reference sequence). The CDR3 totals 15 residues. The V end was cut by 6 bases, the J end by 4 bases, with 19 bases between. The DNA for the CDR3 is TGCAGTGCAGATGTTCGGCAGGGAGCTTACAATGAGCAGTTCTTC. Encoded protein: CSADVRQGAYNEQFF.

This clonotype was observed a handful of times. The CDR3 region is CASMKVLAGELFF. CDR3 bases: TGTGCCAGCATGAAGGTTCTCGCCGGGGAGCTGTTTTTT. The V and J genes are TRBV7-2 and TRBJ2-2; D not resolved. Trimming stripped 7 bases from V and 6 bases from J, with 12 bases between. The germline V gene has CDR1 SGHTA and CDR2 FQGNSA. This CDR3 is 13 amino acids long.

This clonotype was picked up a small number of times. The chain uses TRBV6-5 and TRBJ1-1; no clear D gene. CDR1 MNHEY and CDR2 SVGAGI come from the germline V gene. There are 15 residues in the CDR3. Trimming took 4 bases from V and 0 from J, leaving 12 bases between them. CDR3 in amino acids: CASSFRPSMNTEAFF. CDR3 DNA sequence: TGTGCCAGCAGTTTCAGACCCTCCATGAACACTGAAGCTTTCTTT.

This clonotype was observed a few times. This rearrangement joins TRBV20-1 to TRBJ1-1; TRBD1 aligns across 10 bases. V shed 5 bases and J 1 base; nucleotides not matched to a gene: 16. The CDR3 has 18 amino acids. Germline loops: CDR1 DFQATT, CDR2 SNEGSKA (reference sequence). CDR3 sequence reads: CSAPGTGVIKGENTEAFF. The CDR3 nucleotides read TGCAGTGCTCCCGGGACAGGGGTAATAAAGGGAGAGAACACTGAAGCTTTCTTT.

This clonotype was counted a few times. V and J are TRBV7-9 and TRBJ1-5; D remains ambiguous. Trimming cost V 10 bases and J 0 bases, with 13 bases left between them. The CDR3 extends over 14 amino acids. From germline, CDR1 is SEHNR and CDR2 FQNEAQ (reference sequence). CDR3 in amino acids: CAILRGYSNQPQHF. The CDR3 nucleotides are TGTGCCATCCTTCGAGGGTATAGCAATCAGCCCCAGCATTTT.

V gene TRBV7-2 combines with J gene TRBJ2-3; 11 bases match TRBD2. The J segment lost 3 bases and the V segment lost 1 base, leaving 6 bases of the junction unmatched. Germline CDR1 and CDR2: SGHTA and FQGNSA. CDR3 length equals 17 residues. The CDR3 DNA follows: TGTGCCAGCAGCTTAGGGTGGGCTAGCGGGAGGACAGATACGCAGTATTTT. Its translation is CASSLGWASGRTDTQYF. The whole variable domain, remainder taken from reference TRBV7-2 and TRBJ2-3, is GAGVSQSPSNKVTEKGKDVELRCDPISGHTALYWYRQSLGQGLEFLIYFQGNSAPDKSGLPSDRFSAERTGGSVSTLTIQRTQQEDSAVYLCASSLGWASGRTDTQYFGPGTRLTVL.

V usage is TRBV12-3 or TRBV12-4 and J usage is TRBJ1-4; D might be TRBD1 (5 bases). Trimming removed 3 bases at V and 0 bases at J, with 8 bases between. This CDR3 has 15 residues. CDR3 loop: CASSFVGATNEKLFF. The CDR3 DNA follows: TGTGCCAGCAGTTTCGTGGGGGCAACTAATGAAAAACTGTTTTTT.